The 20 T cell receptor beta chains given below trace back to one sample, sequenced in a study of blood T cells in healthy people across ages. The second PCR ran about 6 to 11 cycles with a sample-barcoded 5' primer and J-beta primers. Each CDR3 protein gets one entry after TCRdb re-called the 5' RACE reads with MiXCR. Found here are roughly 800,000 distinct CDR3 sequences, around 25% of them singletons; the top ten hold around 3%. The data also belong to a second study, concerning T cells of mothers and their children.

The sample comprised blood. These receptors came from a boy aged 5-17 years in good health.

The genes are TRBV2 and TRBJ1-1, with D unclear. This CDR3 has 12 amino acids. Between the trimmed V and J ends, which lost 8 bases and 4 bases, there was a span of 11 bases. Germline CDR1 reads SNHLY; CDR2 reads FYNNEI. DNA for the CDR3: TGTGCCAGCTCAGTCGGTAGCACTGAAGCTTTCTTT. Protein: CASSVGSTEAFF. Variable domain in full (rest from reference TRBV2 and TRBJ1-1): EPEVTQTPSHQVTQMGQEVILRCVPISNHLYFYWYRQILGQKVEFLVSFYNNEISEKSEIFDDQFSVERPDGSNFTLKIRSTKLEDSAMYFCASSVGSTEAFFGQGTRLTVV.

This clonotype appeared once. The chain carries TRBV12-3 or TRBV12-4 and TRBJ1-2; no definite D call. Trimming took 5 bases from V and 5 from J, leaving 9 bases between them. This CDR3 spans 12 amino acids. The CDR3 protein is CASSIPLYGYTF. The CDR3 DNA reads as TGTGCCAGCAGTATTCCCCTATATGGCTACACCTTC.

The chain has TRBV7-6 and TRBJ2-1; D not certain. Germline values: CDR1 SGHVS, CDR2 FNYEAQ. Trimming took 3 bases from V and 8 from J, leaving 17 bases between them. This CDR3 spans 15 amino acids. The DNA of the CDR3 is TGTGCCAGCAGCTTGCAGGTAGTAAGCGCCGATGAGCAGTTCTTC. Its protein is CASSLQVVSADEQFF.

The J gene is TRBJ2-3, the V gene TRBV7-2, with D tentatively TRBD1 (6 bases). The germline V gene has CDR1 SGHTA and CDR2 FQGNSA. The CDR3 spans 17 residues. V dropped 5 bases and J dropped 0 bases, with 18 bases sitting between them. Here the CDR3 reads CASSPRGFTPSTDTQYF. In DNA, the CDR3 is TGTGCCAGCAGCCCCAGGGGCTTCACCCCTAGCACAGATACGCAGTATTTT.

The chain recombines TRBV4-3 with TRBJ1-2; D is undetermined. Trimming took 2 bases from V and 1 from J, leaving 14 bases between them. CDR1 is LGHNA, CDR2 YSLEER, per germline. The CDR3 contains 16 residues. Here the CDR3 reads CASSQTLRESNYGYTF. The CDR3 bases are TGCGCCAGCAGCCAAACGCTTAGGGAAAGTAACTATGGCTACACCTTC.

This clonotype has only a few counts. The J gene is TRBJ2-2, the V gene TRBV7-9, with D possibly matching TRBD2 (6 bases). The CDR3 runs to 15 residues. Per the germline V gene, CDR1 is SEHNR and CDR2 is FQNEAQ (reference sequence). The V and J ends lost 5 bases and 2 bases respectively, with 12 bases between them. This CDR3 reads CASSDRDSNTGELFF. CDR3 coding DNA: TGTGCCAGCAGCGACCGGGACTCCAACACCGGGGAGCTGTTTTTT.

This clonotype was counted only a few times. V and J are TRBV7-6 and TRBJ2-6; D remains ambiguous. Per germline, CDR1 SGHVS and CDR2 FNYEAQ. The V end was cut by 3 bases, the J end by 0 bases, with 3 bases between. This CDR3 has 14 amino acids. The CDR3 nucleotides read TGTGCCAGCAGCTTGATCTCTGGGGCCAACGTCCTGACTTTC. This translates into CASSLISGANVLTF.

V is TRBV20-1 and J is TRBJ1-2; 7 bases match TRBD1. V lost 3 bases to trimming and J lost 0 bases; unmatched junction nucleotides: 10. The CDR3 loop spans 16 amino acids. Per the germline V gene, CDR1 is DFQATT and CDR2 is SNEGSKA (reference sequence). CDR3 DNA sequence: TGCAGTGCTAGCGACGGACAGGAGACATCTAACTATGGCTACACCTTC. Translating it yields CSASDGQETSNYGYTF.

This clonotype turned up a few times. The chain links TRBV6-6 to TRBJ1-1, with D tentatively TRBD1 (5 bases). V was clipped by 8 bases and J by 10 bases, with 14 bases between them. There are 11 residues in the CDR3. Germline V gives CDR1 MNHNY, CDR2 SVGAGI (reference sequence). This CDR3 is CASLLSGGAFF. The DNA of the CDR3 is TGTGCCAGCCTTCTAAGCGGGGGAGCTTTCTTT.

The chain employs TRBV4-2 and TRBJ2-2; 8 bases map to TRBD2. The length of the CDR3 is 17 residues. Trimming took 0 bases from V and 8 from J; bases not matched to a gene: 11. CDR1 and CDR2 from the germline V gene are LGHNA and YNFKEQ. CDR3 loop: CASSQEQLADLRGELFF. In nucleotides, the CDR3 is TGTGCCAGCAGCCAAGAGCAACTAGCGGACCTCAGGGGGGAGCTGTTTTTT.

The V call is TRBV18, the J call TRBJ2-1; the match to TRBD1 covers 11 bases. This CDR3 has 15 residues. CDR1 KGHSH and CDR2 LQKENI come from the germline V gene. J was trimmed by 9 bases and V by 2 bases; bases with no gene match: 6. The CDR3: CASSPIGQGASEQFF. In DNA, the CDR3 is TGTGCCAGCTCACCAATCGGACAGGGGGCATCTGAGCAGTTCTTC.

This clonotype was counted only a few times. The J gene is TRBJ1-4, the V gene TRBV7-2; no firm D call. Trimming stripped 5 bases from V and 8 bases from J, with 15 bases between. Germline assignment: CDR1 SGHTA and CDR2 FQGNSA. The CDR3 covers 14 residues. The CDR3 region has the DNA TGTGCCAGCAGCCCTCCCGGGGTTGGGGAAAAACTGTTTTTT. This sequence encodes CASSPPGVGEKLFF.

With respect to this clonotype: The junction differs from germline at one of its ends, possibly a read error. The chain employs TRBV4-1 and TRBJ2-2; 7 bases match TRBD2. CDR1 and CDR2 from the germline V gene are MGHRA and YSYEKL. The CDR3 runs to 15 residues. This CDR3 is CASSQDYGGTGELFF. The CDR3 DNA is TGCGCTAGCAGCCAAGACTACGGGGGGACCGGGGAGCTGTTTTTT.

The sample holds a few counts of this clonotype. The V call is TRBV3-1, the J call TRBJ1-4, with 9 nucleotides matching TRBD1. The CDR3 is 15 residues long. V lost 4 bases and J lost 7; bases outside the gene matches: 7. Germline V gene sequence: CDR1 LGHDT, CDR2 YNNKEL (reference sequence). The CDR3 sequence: CASSLPGQGGEKLFF. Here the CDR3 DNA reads TGTGCCAGCAGCCTCCCGGGACAGGGAGGTGAAAAACTGTTTTTT.

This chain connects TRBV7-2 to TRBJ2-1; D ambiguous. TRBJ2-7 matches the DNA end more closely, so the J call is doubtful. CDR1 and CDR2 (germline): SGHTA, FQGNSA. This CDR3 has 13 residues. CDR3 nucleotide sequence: TGTGCCAGCAGCTTAGTTATAGCCTACGAGCAGTACTTC. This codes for CASSLVIAYEQYF.

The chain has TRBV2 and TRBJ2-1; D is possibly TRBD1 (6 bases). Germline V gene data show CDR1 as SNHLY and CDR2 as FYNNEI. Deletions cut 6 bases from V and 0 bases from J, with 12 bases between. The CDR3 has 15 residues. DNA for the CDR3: TGTGCCAGCAGGGCAGGGACAAGCTCCTACAATGAGCAGTTCTTC. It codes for CASRAGTSSYNEQFF.

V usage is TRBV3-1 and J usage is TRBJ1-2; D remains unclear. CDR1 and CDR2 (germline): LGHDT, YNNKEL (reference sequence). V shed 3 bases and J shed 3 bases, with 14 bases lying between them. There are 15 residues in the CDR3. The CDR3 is CASSQGPAAYYGYTF. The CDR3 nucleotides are TGTGCCAGCAGCCAGGGCCCGGCGGCCTACTATGGCTACACCTTC.

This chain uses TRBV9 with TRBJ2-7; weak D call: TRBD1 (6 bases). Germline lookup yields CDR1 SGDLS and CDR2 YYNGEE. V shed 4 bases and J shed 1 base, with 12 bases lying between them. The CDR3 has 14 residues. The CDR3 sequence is CASSTSGTSYEQYF. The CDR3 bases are TGTGCCAGCAGCACCTCCGGGACATCCTACGAGCAGTACTTC.

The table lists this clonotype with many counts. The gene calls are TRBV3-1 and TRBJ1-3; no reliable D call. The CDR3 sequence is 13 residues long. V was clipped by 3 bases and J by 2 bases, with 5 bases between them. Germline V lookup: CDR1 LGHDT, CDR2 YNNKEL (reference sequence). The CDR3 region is CASSQGTGNTIYF. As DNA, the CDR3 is TGTGCCAGCAGCCAGGGTACTGGAAACACCATATATTTT.

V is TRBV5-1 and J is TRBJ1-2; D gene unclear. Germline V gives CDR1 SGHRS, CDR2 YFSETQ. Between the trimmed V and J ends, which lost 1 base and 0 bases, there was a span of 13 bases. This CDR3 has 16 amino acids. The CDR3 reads CASSLKGPPANYGYTF. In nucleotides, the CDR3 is TGCGCCAGCAGCTTGAAGGGCCCCCCAGCTAACTATGGCTACACCTTC.